Presented here are 22 T cell receptor beta chains from one specimen sequenced in a study of cytomegalovirus exposure and HLA in healthy donors. The PCR employed 60 Vbeta primers together with 13 Jbeta primers. Sequencing was performed with immunoSEQ multiplex PCR; in TCRdb, only in-frame clones are kept and a portion is missing. The table shows tens of thousands of clones, with approximately 84% occurring only once. The sequenced material came from PBMCs. These TCRs come from a man younger than 35 in good health and CMV-seronegative.

The chain joins TRBV10-2 to TRBJ2-3; 9 positions match TRBD2. CDR1 and CDR2 from the germline V gene are WSHSY and SAAADI. The V gene end was trimmed by 5 bases and the J gene end by 4 bases; junction bases not matched to a gene: 16. This CDR3 has 18 residues. CDR3 nucleotides: TGCGCCAGCAGTCAGTGGGCGAATAGCGGGAGTTTGGCAGATACGCAGTATTTT. Translating gives CASSQWANSGSLADTQYF.

The chain couples TRBV5-1 to TRBJ2-1; TRBD1 matches 7 bases. Germline-derived CDR1 and CDR2 are SGHRS and YFSETQ. The CDR3 runs 15 residues. V shed 0 bases, J shed 5 bases, and the junction held 5 bases outside the gene matches. The chain's CDR3 is CASSLGGTEHNEQFF. The CDR3 region has the DNA TGCGCCAGCAGCTTGGGTGGGACAGAACACAATGAGCAGTTCTTC.

V is TRBV18 and J is TRBJ2-5; the match to TRBD2 covers 13 bases. The J segment lost 4 bases and the V segment lost 3 bases, leaving 2 bases of the junction unmatched. The CDR3 contains 15 residues. Per germline, CDR1 KGHSH and CDR2 LQKENI. The CDR3 bases are TGTGCCAGCTCACCTAGACTAGCGGGAGGAGAGACCCAGTACTTC. Amino acid sequence: CASSPRLAGGETQYF.

This clone has more than one count but fewer than ten. The V gene is TRBV7-2, the J gene TRBJ1-6; D is undetermined. CDR3 length equals 16 residues. Germline assignment: CDR1 SGHTA and CDR2 FQGNSA. V dropped 1 base and J dropped 9 bases, with 16 bases sitting between them. CDR3 in DNA: TGTGCCAGCAGCTTAGTCCCCGGGGTGGGAAGTTCACCCCTCCACTTT. Protein: CASSLVPGVGSSPLHF. Full variable domain (remainder filled in from reference TRBV7-2 and TRBJ1-6): GAGVSQSPSNKVTEKGKDVELRCDPISGHTALYWYRQSLGQGLEFLIYFQGNSAPDKSGLPSDRFSAERTGGSVSTLTIQRTQQEDSAVYLCASSLVPGVGSSPLHFGNGTRLTVT.

The chain is built from TRBV15 and TRBJ2-7, with D tentatively TRBD1 (6 bases). Germline lookup yields CDR1 LNHNV and CDR2 YYDKDF (reference sequence). The germline V and J ends were trimmed by 0 bases and 7 bases, with 13 bases remaining between them. The CDR3 extends over 14 amino acids. The CDR3 spells CATSREGGWEEQYF. In DNA form, the CDR3 reads TGTGCCACCAGCAGAGAAGGGGGTTGGGAAGAGCAGTACTTC.

This sequence joins TRBV4-1 and TRBJ1-1; 9 bases line up with TRBD1. Germline V gives CDR1 MGHRA, CDR2 YSYEKL. This CDR3 region has 18 residues. Trimming took 3 bases from V and 0 from J; bases not matched to a gene: 11. As DNA, the CDR3 is TGCGCCAGCAGCCACCCCCCGGGACAGGGCCCTATGAACACTGAAGCTTTCTTT. It codes for CASSHPPGQGPMNTEAFF.

The J gene is TRBJ2-1, the V gene TRBV15; 7 bases are a match to TRBD1. Per the germline V gene, CDR1 is LNHNV and CDR2 is YYDKDF (reference sequence). This CDR3 region has 14 residues. V lost 5 bases, J lost 6 bases, and 7 bases stayed unmatched. The CDR3, as DNA: TGTGCCACCAGCGGCGGACAGGAAAGCAATGAGCAGTTCTTC. Amino acids: CATSGGQESNEQFF.

The chain uses TRBV2 and TRBJ1-2; D is possibly TRBD1 (5 bases). The CDR3 extends over 16 amino acids. V was trimmed by 6 bases and J by 8 bases, leaving 25 bases between them. Germline V CDR1 and CDR2: SNHLY, FYNNEI. The CDR3 bases are TGTGCCAGCAGCCCCCGTAGCCAGGGAACCCGCAGCGGCTACACCTTC. Its translation: CASSPRSQGTRSGYTF.

V is TRBV2 and J is TRBJ1-5, with D possibly TRBD1 on 5 matching bases. The CDR3 length is 16 residues. From germline, CDR1 is SNHLY and CDR2 FYNNEI. Trimming took 3 bases from V and 4 from J, leaving 16 bases between them. CDR3 amino acids: CASSEDGGRGNQPQHF. As DNA, the CDR3 is TGTGCCAGCAGTGAGGACGGGGGAAGAGGAAATCAGCCCCAGCATTTT.

V gene TRBV27 combines with J gene TRBJ2-7; 10 nucleotides align to TRBD2. CDR1 is MNHEY and CDR2 is SMNVEV in the germline V gene (reference sequence). This CDR3 has 15 amino acids. The V and J ends lost 5 bases and 2 bases, in that order; junction bases with no gene match: 6. The DNA for the CDR3 is TGTGCCAGCAGTCTACTAGCGGGAATTGCCTACGAGCAGTACTTC. It translates to CASSLLAGIAYEQYF.

The rearrangement links TRBV5-6 to TRBJ2-3; 10 bases are shared with TRBD2. Germline lookup yields CDR1 SGHDT and CDR2 YYEEEE. The ends lost 0 bases at V and 2 bases at J; junction bases unmatched: 9. There are 18 residues in the CDR3. CDR3 region: CASSLGGASGSPTDTQYF. The CDR3 nucleotides are TGTGCCAGCAGCTTGGGAGGGGCTAGCGGGAGTCCCACAGATACGCAGTATTTT.

The chain combines TRBV6-1 with TRBJ2-1; 7 bases line up with TRBD1. The V gene's germline CDR1 is MNHNS and CDR2 SASEGT. V trimming: 6 bases; J trimming: 4 bases; junction bases outside the gene matches: 6. This CDR3 region has 14 residues. CDR3 region: CASSLGTAYNEQFF. DNA for the CDR3: TGTGCCAGCAGCCTCGGGACAGCTTACAATGAGCAGTTCTTC.

This chain joins TRBV6-5 and TRBJ1-1; D gene ambiguous. The CDR3 totals 15 residues. Looked up from germline, CDR1 is MNHEY and CDR2 is SVGAGI. Between the trimmed V and J ends, which lost 6 bases and 3 bases, there was a span of 17 bases. CDR3 bases: TGTGCCAGCAGCCGTTCGAGAGGGTATGACACTGAAGCTTTCTTT. Translation gives CASSRSRGYDTEAFF.

The chain recombines TRBV2 with TRBJ1-4; maybe TRBD1 (5 bases). CDR1 is SNHLY, CDR2 FYNNEI, per germline. This CDR3 is 16 amino acids long. With 8 bases removed from V and 2 bases from J, the gap between germline ends came to 18 bases. CDR3 DNA sequence: TGTGCCAGCCAGTTGCAGGGCTTGGTTACTAATGAAAAACTGTTTTTT. The encoded protein is CASQLQGLVTNEKLFF.

The chain links TRBV28 to TRBJ1-2; D uncertain. CDR3 size: 12 residues. V was trimmed by 5 bases and J by 8 bases, leaving 12 bases between them. CDR1 MDHEN and CDR2 SYDVKM come from the germline V gene. Here the CDR3 DNA reads TGTGCCAGCAGTCCCACAAGAGGGGGCTACACCTTC. Its protein product is CASSPTRGGYTF.

The rearrangement links TRBV6-1 to TRBJ2-7; 7 bases fit TRBD2. CDR3 length equals 14 residues. Germline V gene sequence: CDR1 MNHNS, CDR2 SASEGT. With V trimmed by 0 bases and J by 3 bases, 2 bases remained unmatched. The CDR3 DNA reads TGTGCCAGCAGTGAAGCAGCGGGATACTACGAGCAGTACTTC. This sequence encodes CASSEAAGYYEQYF.

The V gene is TRBV29-1, the J gene TRBJ2-5; no reliable D call. V was clipped by 4 bases and J by 5 bases, with 11 bases between them. The CDR3 totals 12 residues. Germline values: CDR1 SQVTM, CDR2 ANQGSEA. The CDR3: CSVVTAGETQYF. CDR3 bases: TGCAGCGTTGTAACAGCCGGCGAGACCCAGTACTTC.

This chain connects TRBV4-3 to TRBJ2-1; weak D call: TRBD2 (5 bases). V lost 0 bases, J lost 1 base, and 13 bases lay in between. The germline CDR1 and CDR2 sequences are LGHNA and YSLEER. This CDR3 has 17 amino acids. The CDR3 is CASSQDLSLASYNEQFF. The CDR3 DNA reads TGCGCCAGCAGCCAAGATCTTAGCCTAGCATCCTACAATGAGCAGTTCTTC.

On this clone itself: One end of the junction fails to match germline, which may point to a read error. V and J are TRBV7-7 and TRBJ2-1, with TRBD1 matching over 7 bases. Germline V gene sequence: CDR1 SSHAT, CDR2 FNYEAQ (reference sequence). The CDR3 is made up of 15 amino acids. CDR3 protein: CASSFSTGAYNEQFF. The CDR3 nucleotides read TGTGCTAGCAGCTTTTCAACAGGGGCCTACAATGAGCAGTTCTTC. Filled out from reference TRBV7-7 and TRBJ2-1, the complete variable domain reads GAGVSQSPRYKVTKRGQDVTLRCDPISSHATLYWYQQALGQGPEFLTYFNYEAQPDKSGLPSDRFSAERPEGSISTLTIQRTEQRDSAMYRCASSFSTGAYNEQFFGPGTRLTVL.

The V gene is TRBV30, the J gene TRBJ2-1; D is unclear. Germline assignment: CDR1 GTSNPN and CDR2 SVGIG (reference sequence). V was clipped by 0 bases and J by 6 bases, with 12 bases between them. The CDR3 has 14 amino acids. CDR3 region: CAWSVLQLLNEQFF. The CDR3 nucleotides read TGTGCCTGGAGTGTACTGCAACTACTCAATGAGCAGTTCTTC. The full variable domain, its missing parts supplied by reference TRBV30 and TRBJ2-1, is SQTIHQWPATLVQPVGSPLSLECTVEGTSNPNLYWYRQAAGRGLQLLFYSVGIGQISSEVPQNLSASRPQDRQFILSSKKLLLSDSGFYLCAWSVLQLLNEQFFGPGTRLTVL.

The chain joins TRBV23-1 to TRBJ1-2; D may be TRBD1 (5 bases). TRBV23-1 is reported as an ORF; its role is uncertain. Trimming took off 0 bases at V and 8 bases at J, with 22 bases between the two ends. CDR3 length: 17 amino acids. The CDR3 DNA sequence: TGCGCCAGCAGTCAATCTCGTCGGGGGACCTTACGGCGGGGCTACACCTTC. Translation: CASSQSRRGTLRRGYTF.

The chain uses TRBV30 and TRBJ2-1; TRBD2 agrees at 10 bases. Germline CDR1 reads GTSNPN; CDR2 reads SVGIG (reference sequence). Trimming removed 2 bases from V and 3 bases from J; junction bases left unmatched: 4. The CDR3 is made up of 15 amino acids. The CDR3 protein is CAWSSSGSSYNEQFF. The DNA for the CDR3 is TGTGCCTGGAGTTCTAGCGGGAGTAGCTACAATGAGCAGTTCTTC.